One sample yielded the 24 T cell receptor beta chains listed below, sequenced in a study of T cell responses to AZD1222 COVID-19 vaccine. Some clones are missing from TCRdb's copy, which holds only in-frame ones; the method was immunoSEQ multiplex PCR. The table includes around 160,000 clones, about 90% detected once. Sequenced material: peripheral blood, taken on day 0 of MenACWY control vaccination. Receptors were obtained from an adult in good health.

This clone appeared once. This sequence joins TRBV28 and TRBJ1-5; unclear D gene. The CDR3 runs 15 residues. CDR1 and CDR2 from the germline V gene are MDHEN and SYDVKM. Trimming took off 6 bases at V and 2 bases at J, with 14 bases between the two ends. CDR3 residues: CASRQTRIGNQPQHF. DNA of the CDR3: TGTGCCAGCAGACAAACAAGGATCGGCAATCAGCCCCAGCATTTT.

The chain joins TRBV11-1 to TRBJ1-2, with 9 bases that match TRBD1. CDR1 is SGHAT, CDR2 FQDESV, per germline (reference sequence). J was trimmed by 4 bases and V by 3 bases; bases with no gene match: 0. The CDR3 has 13 residues. Here the CDR3 reads CASSLGQGYGYTF. CDR3 bases: TGTGCCAGCAGCTTGGGACAGGGCTATGGCTACACCTTC.

This chain uses TRBV15 with TRBJ1-1; tentatively, D is TRBD1 (6 bases). Germline CDR1 and CDR2: LNHNV and YYDKDF (reference sequence). The CDR3 consists of 14 residues. V lost 2 bases, J lost 5 bases, and 12 bases lay in between. CDR3 bases: TGTGCCACCAGCAGACAGGGGTTGGGAACTGAAGCTTTCTTT. Its translation is CATSRQGLGTEAFF.

This clone was detected only once. V gene TRBV10-1 combines with J gene TRBJ2-7, with D maybe TRBD2 (7 bases). The CDR3 is 15 amino acids. Trimming removed 0 bases at V and 5 bases at J, with 14 bases between. Germline V gives CDR1 WNHNN, CDR2 SYGVQD (reference sequence). CDR3 loop: CASSESGGGNDEQYF. DNA for the CDR3: TGCGCCAGCAGTGAGTCGGGAGGGGGTAACGACGAGCAGTACTTC.

A few counts support this clone. V and J are TRBV19 and TRBJ2-1; TRBD1 might be the D (5 bases). Deletions cut 10 bases from V and 9 bases from J, with 13 bases between. Per germline, CDR1 LNHDA and CDR2 SQIVND (reference sequence). This CDR3 is built from 11 residues. CDR3 DNA: TGTGCCACCTCGGAAGGGGTTGAGCAGTTCTTC. Its protein product is CATSEGVEQFF.

This sequence joins TRBV7-9 and TRBJ2-7, with 8 bases identical to TRBD1. Per the germline V gene, CDR1 is SEHNR and CDR2 is FQNEAQ (reference sequence). The CDR3 totals 15 residues. The V segment lost 5 bases and the J segment 2 bases; nucleotides outside the gene matches: 8. CDR3 bases: TGTGCCAGCAGCCGAGGGACAGGTCGAACCTACGAGCAGTACTTC. Translated: CASSRGTGRTYEQYF. The full variable domain, completed using reference TRBV7-9 and TRBJ2-7, is DTGVSQNPRHKITKRGQNVTFRCDPISEHNRLYWYRQTLGQGPEFLTYFQNEAQLEKSRLLSDRFSAERPKGSFSTLEIQRTEQGDSAMYLCASSRGTGRTYEQYFGPGTRLTVT.

A single count supports this clone. The rearrangement joins TRBV15 to TRBJ2-5, with TRBD1 matching over 9 bases. This CDR3 has 16 amino acids. Germline CDR1 reads LNHNV; CDR2 reads YYDKDF (reference sequence). J gave up 5 bases and V 4 bases, and 11 bases lay outside the gene matches. The CDR3 bases are TGTGCCACCAGCATCCACACCGGGACAGGGAGGGAGACCCAGTACTTC. Its protein product is CATSIHTGTGRETQYF. Full variable domain (remainder filled in from reference TRBV15 and TRBJ2-5): DAMVIQNPRYQVTQFGKPVTLSCSQTLNHNVMYWYQQKSSQAPKLLFHYYDKDFNNEADTPDNFQSRRPNTSFCFLDIRSPGLGDTAMYLCATSIHTGTGRETQYFGPGTRLLVL.

The rearrangement links TRBV19 to TRBJ2-2; TRBD1 agrees at 9 bases. Per the germline V gene, CDR1 is LNHDA and CDR2 is SQIVND (reference sequence). CDR3 length: 17 amino acids. J was trimmed by 5 bases and V by 5 bases; bases with no gene match: 12. CDR3 protein: CASSGQRTGEGTGELFF. CDR3 nucleotides: TGTGCCAGTAGTGGACAACGGACAGGGGAGGGAACCGGGGAGCTGTTTTTT. Supplemented by reference TRBV19 and TRBJ2-2, the full variable domain reads DGGITQSPKYLFRKEGQNVTLSCEQNLNHDAMYWYRQDPGQGLRLIYYSQIVNDFQKGDIAEGYSVSREKKESFPLTVTSAQKNPTAFYLCASSGQRTGEGTGELFFGEGSRLTVL.

The genes are TRBV27 and TRBJ2-3; D remains ambiguous. This CDR3 has 15 residues. CDR1 is MNHEY and CDR2 is SMNVEV in the germline V gene (reference sequence). The V end lost 4 bases, the J end lost 4 bases, and 15 bases lay between the germline ends. CDR3 sequence: CASSSLESDPDTQYF. CDR3 bases: TGTGCCAGCAGTTCGCTAGAATCGGACCCAGATACGCAGTATTTT.

The chain has TRBV5-1 and TRBJ2-2; D not certain. The germline V and J ends were trimmed by 0 bases and 4 bases, with 7 bases remaining between them. This CDR3 is 14 amino acids long. Germline V gene lookup returns CDR1 SGHRS and CDR2 YFSETQ. The chain's CDR3 is CASSLADPTGELFF. CDR3 in DNA: TGCGCCAGCAGCTTGGCGGACCCCACCGGGGAGCTGTTTTTT.

This rearrangement joins TRBV5-6 to TRBJ1-5; TRBD1 agrees at 8 bases. The CDR3 contains 14 residues. V trimming: 6 bases; J trimming: 5 bases; junction bases outside the gene matches: 7. Germline CDR1 is SGHDT and CDR2 is YYEEEE. The CDR3 sequence: CASTRTGNDQPQHF. CDR3 nucleotide sequence: TGTGCCAGCACGAGGACAGGGAACGATCAGCCCCAGCATTTT.

The chain is built from TRBV7-9 and TRBJ2-2, with D possibly matching TRBD1 (6 bases). Per the germline V gene, CDR1 is SEHNR and CDR2 is FQNEAQ (reference sequence). Trimming shortened V by 3 bases and J by 4 bases, and 9 bases separated the two germline ends. The length of the CDR3 is 14 residues. CDR3 residues: CASSLQGPTGELFF. The CDR3, as DNA: TGTGCCAGCAGCTTGCAGGGGCCCACCGGGGAGCTGTTTTTT.

The chain links TRBV5-1 to TRBJ1-1; D may be TRBD1 (6 bases). The germline V gene has CDR1 SGHRS and CDR2 YFSETQ. This CDR3 region has 16 residues. V was trimmed by 0 bases and J by 0 bases, leaving 12 bases between them. CDR3 protein: CASSLGAGHLNTEAFF. The CDR3 DNA is TGCGCCAGCAGCTTGGGGGCGGGACACTTGAACACTGAAGCTTTCTTT.

The chain carries TRBV7-6 and TRBJ2-5; 9 bases map to TRBD1. V dropped 6 bases and J dropped 9; count of bases not matched to a gene: 26. This CDR3 has 19 residues. Germline assignment: CDR1 SGHVS and CDR2 FNYEAQ. CDR3 coding DNA: TGTGCCAGCAGTCCCCCCGGGACAGGGTTACGGGATAGTAGTCGGGCCCAGTACTTC. Its protein product is CASSPPGTGLRDSSRAQYF. The full variable domain, in which reference TRBV7-6 and TRBJ2-5 provide the parts outside the CDR3, is GAGVSQSPRYKVTKRGQDVALRCDPISGHVSLYWYRQALGQGPEFLTYFNYEAQQDKSGLPNDRFSAERPEGSISTLTIQRTEQRDSAMYRCASSPPGTGLRDSSRAQYFGPGTRLLVL.

V is TRBV7-6 and J is TRBJ2-1, with 9 bases aligning to TRBD2. The germline CDR1 and CDR2 sequences are SGHVS and FNYEAQ. V was pared by 3 bases and J by 1 base, with 4 bases of the junction left unmatched. The CDR3 loop spans 16 amino acids. The CDR3 spells CASSFASGISYNEQFF. In nucleotides, the CDR3 is TGTGCCAGCAGCTTCGCTAGCGGGATTTCCTACAATGAGCAGTTCTTC.

The chain joins TRBV2 to TRBJ2-2; no clear D. This CDR3 has 15 amino acids. The germline gives CDR1 SNHLY, CDR2 FYNNEI. The V end was cut by 0 bases, the J end by 1 base, with 6 bases between. CDR3 coding DNA: TGTGCCAGCAGTGAAGCAGGCCAGAACACCGGGGAGCTGTTTTTT. It yields the protein CASSEAGQNTGELFF. The full variable domain, in which reference TRBV2 and TRBJ2-2 provide the parts outside the CDR3, is EPEVTQTPSHQVTQMGQEVILRCVPISNHLYFYWYRQILGQKVEFLVSFYNNEISEKSEIFDDQFSVERPDGSNFTLKIRSTKLEDSAMYFCASSEAGQNTGELFFGEGSRLTVL.

The chain employs TRBV28 and TRBJ1-1; D is uncertain. Trimming took 3 bases from V and 4 from J, leaving 12 bases between them. Germline V gene lookup returns CDR1 MDHEN and CDR2 SYDVKM. The CDR3 length is 14 residues. This CDR3 is CASSFAQSFTEAFF. The CDR3 DNA reads TGTGCCAGCAGTTTTGCACAGAGTTTCACTGAAGCTTTCTTT.

This chain uses TRBV7-3 with TRBJ1-1; D might be TRBD1 (5 bases). V gave up 2 bases and J gave up 2 bases, with 15 bases separating them. Germline lookup yields CDR1 SGHTA and CDR2 FQGTGA. The CDR3 spans 16 residues. The CDR3 region is CASSLDRLAPNTEAFF. In DNA, the CDR3 is TGTGCCAGCAGCTTAGACAGACTAGCACCTAACACTGAAGCTTTCTTT.

The rearrangement links TRBV9 to TRBJ2-3; D remains unclear. Trimming took 0 bases from V and 4 from J, leaving 15 bases between them. This CDR3 spans 16 amino acids. Per germline, CDR1 SGDLS and CDR2 YYNGEE. The CDR3 reads CASSVAGPNRADTQYF. The CDR3 nucleotides are TGTGCCAGCAGCGTAGCTGGACCCAATAGGGCAGATACGCAGTATTTT.

The chain recombines TRBV19 with TRBJ1-1; D possibly corresponds to TRBD1 (5 bases). V lost 4 bases to trimming and J lost 1 base, with 13 bases between them. This CDR3 spans 15 amino acids. Germline-derived CDR1 and CDR2 are LNHDA and SQIVND (reference sequence). The CDR3: CASSSVVQGNTEAFF. Here the CDR3 DNA reads TGTGCCAGTAGTAGTGTTGTCCAGGGGAACACTGAAGCTTTCTTT.

The gene calls are TRBV4-2 and TRBJ1-2; D call uncertain. The germline gives CDR1 LGHNA, CDR2 YNFKEQ. CDR3 length: 15 amino acids. V lost 1 base to trimming and J lost 0 bases, with 9 bases between them. The CDR3 coding sequence is TGTGCCAGCAGCCAAGTGGCGTTAGCTAACTATGGCTACACCTTC. Translation: CASSQVALANYGYTF.

J is TRBJ2-5 and V is TRBV28; 9 nucleotides agree with TRBD1. The CDR3 sequence is 15 residues long. Trimming at V came to 5 bases and at J to 2 bases, leaving 6 bases not matched to a gene. Germline CDR1 reads MDHEN; CDR2 reads SYDVKM. CDR3 DNA sequence: TGTGCCAGCAGTACCGGGACAGGGATTCAAGAGACCCAGTACTTC. Protein: CASSTGTGIQETQYF.

V is TRBV5-5 and J is TRBJ1-2; D not resolved. V lost 4 bases and J 8 bases, leaving 12 bases between the germline ends. The germline CDR1 and CDR2 sequences are SGHKS and YYEKEE (reference sequence). The CDR3 is 12 residues long. This CDR3 is CASSPLLKGYTF. The CDR3 nucleotides are TGTGCCAGCAGCCCCCTCCTAAAGGGCTACACCTTC.

V usage is TRBV11-2 and J usage is TRBJ1-1; TRBD1 aligns across 10 bases. This CDR3 has 15 residues. Per the germline V gene, CDR1 is SGHAT and CDR2 is FQNNGV. Unmatched junction bases numbered 4, after V lost 2 bases and J lost 4 bases. CDR3 loop: CASSLRGQGFTEAFF. The CDR3 DNA reads TGTGCCAGCAGCTTACGGGGACAGGGGTTCACTGAAGCTTTCTTT.